These 29 T cell receptor beta chains were sequenced from one sample in a study of blood T cells in healthy people across ages. Next came a second PCR, run for about 7 to 12 cycles, which used a sample-barcoded 5' primer along with a J-beta primer mix. TCRdb re-analysed the 5' RACE reads in MiXCR, keeping a single row per CDR3 protein. The data hold about 780,000 distinct CDR3 sequences, with roughly 24% observed a single time. The same sample was also used in a study of T cells of mothers and their children.

Sequenced sample: blood. The receptors shown here come from a boy between 5 and 17 years old in good health.

V is TRBV12-3 or TRBV12-4 and J is TRBJ2-7, with D possibly being TRBD1 (6 bases). The V end was cut by 5 bases, the J end by 3 bases, with 17 bases between. This CDR3 contains 15 residues. The CDR3 region is CASSLAYWTVYEQYF. The CDR3 nucleotides are TGTGCCAGCAGTCTCGCCTATTGGACAGTCTACGAGCAGTACTTC.

The table lists this clonotype with a few counts. The chain joins TRBV3-1 to TRBJ2-1, with TRBD2 as a possible D gene (5 bases). V dropped 4 bases and J dropped 5 bases, with 15 bases sitting between them. The germline CDR1 and CDR2 sequences are LGHDT and YNNKEL (reference sequence). This CDR3 region has 15 residues. CDR3 bases: TGTGCCAGCAGCCCGAGACGAGGGTGGGACAATGAGCAGTTCTTC. Translated: CASSPRRGWDNEQFF.

The chain has TRBV7-9 and TRBJ1-4; D is uncertain. This CDR3 is built from 13 residues. V lost 5 bases, J lost 15 bases, and 19 bases lay in between. CDR1 SEHNR and CDR2 FQNEAQ come from the germline V gene (reference sequence). CDR3 residues: CASSPPPVNVVFF. The DNA for the CDR3 is TGTGCCAGCAGCCCTCCCCCCGTTAATGTGGTGTTTTTT.

This clonotype turned up a few times. This CDR3 is CSARPPGFRETQYF. CDR3 sequence (DNA): TGCAGTGCGAGACCACCAGGGTTTAGAGAGACCCAGTACTTC. This sequence joins TRBV20-1 and TRBJ2-5; maybe TRBD1 (5 bases). Germline V gene sequence: CDR1 DFQATT, CDR2 SNEGSKA (reference sequence). The CDR3 is 14 residues long. Trimming took 6 bases from V and 4 from J, leaving 18 bases between them.

This rearrangement joins TRBV3-1 to TRBJ1-1; 9 positions match TRBD1. In germline, CDR1 is LGHDT, CDR2 YNNKEL (reference sequence). This CDR3 contains 14 residues. The ends lost 3 bases at V and 11 bases at J; junction bases unmatched: 10. The CDR3 nucleotides are TGTGCCAGCAGCCATCGGGACAGGGTTGGAGGGGCTTTCTTT. It codes for CASSHRDRVGGAFF.

The sample holds a few counts of this clonotype. The V call is TRBV12-3 or TRBV12-4, the J call TRBJ1-2; D is perhaps TRBD1 (6 bases). Trimming shortened V by 6 bases and J by 8 bases, and 19 bases separated the two germline ends. The length of the CDR3 is 14 residues. CDR3 bases: TGTGCCAGCAGGCCTCAGGGGACTCAGGAGGGCTACACCTTC. It translates to CASRPQGTQEGYTF.

This clonotype has a handful of counts. V and J are TRBV20-1 and TRBJ2-5; D possibly corresponds to TRBD2 (6 bases). Matching the DNA end better, TRBJ2-1 makes the J call doubtful. Germline CDR1 is DFQATT and CDR2 is SNEGSKA (reference sequence). The CDR3 loop spans 14 amino acids. CDR3 coding DNA: TGCAGTGCCCCATCCGGGACTCCTGGCAATGAGCAGTTCTTC. It codes for CSAPSGTPGNEQFF.

V usage is TRBV30 and J usage is TRBJ2-5; the D is unclear. The CDR3 spans 11 residues. Trimming took off 0 bases at V and 5 bases at J, with 4 bases between the two ends. Per germline, CDR1 GTSNPN and CDR2 SVGIG (reference sequence). The CDR3 DNA reads as TGTGCCTGGAGTGTTCCGGAGACCCAGTACTTC. It yields the protein CAWSVPETQYF.

The rearrangement links TRBV5-1 to TRBJ2-7; the D is unclear. Germline loops: CDR1 SGHRS, CDR2 YFSETQ. Trimming took 0 bases from V and 2 from J, leaving 9 bases between them. The CDR3 sequence is 14 residues long. CDR3 amino acids: CASSLESWAYEQYF. In nucleotides, the CDR3 is TGCGCCAGCAGCTTGGAGTCGTGGGCCTACGAGCAGTACTTC.

This clonotype was seen more than once but under ten times. The V call is TRBV29-1, the J call TRBJ2-2; D uncertain. CDR1 SQVTM and CDR2 ANQGSEA come from the germline V gene. This CDR3 contains 14 residues. V was shortened by 5 bases and J by 7 bases, with 17 bases between the two germline ends. The CDR3 sequence: CSVRLPDSFGELFF. The DNA for the CDR3 is TGCAGCGTTAGACTCCCTGATTCTTTCGGGGAGCTGTTTTTT.

CDR3 sequence reads: CSVAPDYNSPLHF. CDR3 nucleotide sequence: TGCAGCGTTGCCCCGGATTATAATTCACCCCTCCACTTT. The V and J genes are TRBV29-1 and TRBJ1-6; D remains unclear. The ends were cut back, 4 bases at V and 4 bases at J, with 8 bases in the middle. CDR1 and CDR2 from the germline V gene are SQVTM and ANQGSEA. The CDR3 covers 13 residues.

This sequence joins TRBV7-2 and TRBJ2-1; 7 positions agree with TRBD2. J gave up 4 bases and V 5 bases, and 5 bases lay outside the gene matches. From germline, CDR1 is SGHTA and CDR2 FQGNSA. The CDR3 runs 14 residues. The CDR3 DNA follows: TGTGCCAGCAGCACGACTAGCATATACAATGAGCAGTTCTTC. Its translation: CASSTTSIYNEQFF.

In regard to this clonotype: A read error may be the cause here, since a much bigger clone is one base away. This chain links TRBV11-2 with TRBJ2-1, with D possibly matching TRBD1 (6 bases). This CDR3 spans 19 amino acids. V was cut by 0 bases and J by 0 bases, with 18 bases left in between. Germline V gives CDR1 SGHAT, CDR2 FQNNGV. CDR3 nucleotide sequence: TGTGCCAGCAGCTTAGATGGCCAACGGTGGGGGCTCTCCTACAATGAGCAGTTCTTC. Its protein product is CASSLDGQRWGLSYNEQFF.

This clonotype was observed a few times. The rearrangement links TRBV6-5 to TRBJ2-7; D is possibly TRBD1 (6 bases). This CDR3 comprises 14 residues. Trimming cost V 4 bases and J 4 bases, with 14 bases left between them. Germline V gene lookup returns CDR1 MNHEY and CDR2 SVGAGI. CDR3 protein: CASSSQQGEYEQYF. CDR3 in DNA: TGTGCCAGCAGTTCCCAACAGGGTGAATACGAGCAGTACTTC.

This chain joins TRBV20-1 and TRBJ2-1; the match to TRBD2 covers 11 bases. V gave up 0 bases and J gave up 5 bases; unmatched junction bases: 3. Germline V gene sequence: CDR1 DFQATT, CDR2 SNEGSKA (reference sequence). The CDR3 runs 15 residues. CDR3 in amino acids: CSARDLGLADNEQFF. DNA for the CDR3: TGCAGTGCTAGAGACCTGGGACTAGCGGACAATGAGCAGTTCTTC.

The chain links TRBV2 to TRBJ2-3; D not resolved. Trimming left V 4 bases short and J 2 bases short, with 4 bases between. Germline V gene lookup returns CDR1 SNHLY and CDR2 FYNNEI. The CDR3 spans 12 residues. The CDR3 nucleotides read TGTGCCAGCAGTGGGACCACAGATACGCAGTATTTT. This translates into CASSGTTDTQYF.

This chain uses TRBV10-3 with TRBJ2-2, with D tentatively TRBD2 (5 bases). The CDR3 extends over 16 amino acids. The V and J ends lost 5 bases and 4 bases respectively, with 17 bases between them. Germline CDR1 reads ENHRY; CDR2 reads SYGVKD. CDR3 nucleotide sequence: TGTGCCATCAGTCTCACTAGGCTGGGCCTCACCGGGGAGCTGTTTTTT. Its protein product is CAISLTRLGLTGELFF.

The chain joins TRBV7-9 to TRBJ2-3, with TRBD2 matching over 10 bases. CDR3 size: 17 residues. V lost 3 bases and J lost 2; bases outside the gene matches: 8. CDR1 is SEHNR, CDR2 FQNEAQ, per germline (reference sequence). CDR3 sequence (DNA): TGTGCCAGCAGCTTCCTACGGACTAGCGGATCCACAGATACGCAGTATTTT. It encodes CASSFLRTSGSTDTQYF.

To note about this clonotype: The junction shows a germline mismatch at one end, possibly a read error. V gene TRBV4-2 combines with J gene TRBJ2-1, with 10 bases lining up with TRBD1. The CDR3 totals 16 residues. Looked up from germline, CDR1 is LGHNA and CDR2 is YNFKEQ. The CDR3 nucleotides read TGTGCCAGCAACCAAGAGGAAGGACAGGGGGACAATGAGCAGTTCTTC. It codes for CASNQEEGQGDNEQFF.

The chain employs TRBV5-1 and TRBJ1-2; 9 nucleotides line up with TRBD1. V gave up 3 bases and J gave up 10 bases; unmatched junction bases: 10. Germline assignment: CDR1 SGHRS and CDR2 YFSETQ. The CDR3 totals 14 residues. The DNA for the CDR3 is TGCGCCAGCAGCTGGGGGAGACAGGGGGAGTCCTACACCTTC. It encodes CASSWGRQGESYTF.

In this sample, this clonotype turned up a few times. The rearrangement uses TRBV7-9 and TRBJ1-1; 7 nucleotides line up with TRBD1. The V gene's germline CDR1 is SEHNR and CDR2 FQNEAQ (reference sequence). The junction had 12 bases not matched to a gene; V was cut back by 4 bases and J by 1 base. The CDR3 contains 17 residues. The CDR3 nucleotides read TGTGCCAGCAGCTCCCCTAAGGAGGGGGCCCAGAACACTGAAGCTTTCTTT. This sequence encodes CASSSPKEGAQNTEAFF.

This rearrangement joins TRBV28 to TRBJ2-7; no reliable D call. From germline, CDR1 is MDHEN and CDR2 SYDVKM. The CDR3 covers 13 residues. Trimming stripped 3 bases from V and 6 bases from J, with 12 bases between. The CDR3 DNA reads as TGTGCCAGCAGTTTGGGTATTGAGGCCGAGCAGTACTTC. Translation: CASSLGIEAEQYF.

This clonotype was detected only a few times. The rearrangement uses TRBV27 and TRBJ2-5; D might be TRBD2 (6 bases). Germline assignment: CDR1 MNHEY and CDR2 SMNVEV (reference sequence). The CDR3 is 14 amino acids. Trimming took off 7 bases at V and 5 bases at J, with 17 bases between the two ends. The CDR3 spells CASTKRAGRETQYF. CDR3 in DNA: TGTGCCAGCACCAAACGGGCAGGGAGGGAGACCCAGTACTTC.

The rearrangement links TRBV4-1 to TRBJ2-5; either TRBD1 or TRBD2 may fit D (6 bases each). The J call is uncertain, as TRBJ2-7 better fits the DNA end. Germline V gene lookup returns CDR1 MGHRA and CDR2 YSYEKL. This CDR3 region has 16 residues. In DNA form, the CDR3 reads TGCGCCAGCAGCCAAGATTCGGGGGCGCTTCCAGACGAGCAGTACTTC. Translation: CASSQDSGALPDEQYF.

This rearrangement joins TRBV5-1 to TRBJ2-7; D remains ambiguous. CDR1 SGHRS and CDR2 YFSETQ come from the germline V gene. The CDR3 totals 15 residues. Trimming removed 4 bases at V and 0 bases at J, with 14 bases between. CDR3 DNA sequence: TGCGCCAGCAGCCTGGCTGGCACATTCTCCTACGAGCAGTACTTC. Its protein product is CASSLAGTFSYEQYF. The whole variable domain, remainder taken from reference TRBV5-1 and TRBJ2-7, is KAGVTQTPRYLIKTRGQQVTLSCSPISGHRSVSWYQQTPGQGLQFLFEYFSETQRNKGNFPGRFSGRQFSNSRSEMNVSTLELGDSALYLCASSLAGTFSYEQYFGPGTRLTVT.

This clonotype was seen more than once but under ten times. The chain carries TRBV4-1 and TRBJ2-5; perhaps TRBD2 as D (6 bases). The J call could be wrong; TRBJ2-1 is a better fit for the DNA end. CDR3 length equals 13 residues. In germline, CDR1 is MGHRA, CDR2 YSYEKL. CDR3 sequence: CASGPTRLGEQFF. CDR3 DNA sequence: TGCGCCAGCGGACCGACTAGACTCGGGGAGCAGTTCTTC.

The sample holds a few counts of this clonotype. The chain combines TRBV5-1 with TRBJ1-6, with TRBD1 identical over 7 bases. CDR1 is SGHRS, CDR2 YFSETQ, per germline. Germline trimming cut 4 bases from V and 7 bases from J; bases unmatched to any gene: 8. This CDR3 has 15 amino acids. For the CDR3, the DNA is TGCGCCAGCAGCGGGGGACAGCCAGGGAATTCACCCCTCCACTTT. It encodes CASSGGQPGNSPLHF.

This clonotype has just a few counts. The CDR3 nucleotides read TGTGCCAGCAGCCCGGACAGGCTTGGTTCACCCCTCCACTTT. Translating gives CASSPDRLGSPLHF. The chain uses TRBV7-9 and TRBJ1-6, with 7 bases matching TRBD1. The germline V gene encodes CDR1 SEHNR and CDR2 FQNEAQ (reference sequence). This CDR3 is 14 amino acids long. V was clipped by 5 bases and J by 9 bases; unmatched bases: 7.

The table lists this clonotype with a few counts. The rearrangement uses TRBV20-1 and TRBJ1-6, with a tentative D call TRBD1 (5 bases). CDR3 size: 16 residues. V lost 3 bases and J 0 bases, leaving 12 bases between the germline ends. Germline CDR1 reads DFQATT; CDR2 reads SNEGSKA (reference sequence). The chain's CDR3 is CSASRGSSSYNSPLHF. The CDR3 DNA reads as TGCAGTGCTAGTCGGGGCAGCTCCTCCTATAATTCACCCCTCCACTTT.